Each of the 27 T cell receptor beta chains below was sequenced from the same sample in a study of blood T cell repertoires in COVID-19. TCRdb's table, derived via immunoSEQ multiplex PCR, lists solely in-frame clones and lacks some. The sample consists of about 320,000 clones, around 80% of them appearing once. The sequenced sample was peripheral blood. These receptors were obtained from a woman in her forties or fifties with acute or convalescent COVID-19.

The chain joins TRBV5-1 to TRBJ2-3; 16 nucleotides line up with TRBD2. After removal of 4 bases from V and 3 bases from J, the junction contained 5 bases not matched to a gene. Looked up from germline, CDR1 is SGHRS and CDR2 is YFSETQ. CDR3 length: 17 residues. The CDR3 reads CASSPGLAGGTTDTQYF. The CDR3, as DNA: TGCGCCAGCAGCCCGGGACTAGCGGGGGGGACTACAGATACGCAGTATTTT.

The genes are TRBV5-1 and TRBJ1-2, with 7 positions matching TRBD1. Germline CDR1 and CDR2: SGHRS and YFSETQ. The CDR3 extends over 15 amino acids. The J segment lost 2 bases and the V segment lost 4 bases, leaving 8 bases of the junction unmatched. The chain's CDR3 is CASSRDGTANYGYTF. In nucleotides, the CDR3 is TGCGCCAGCAGCCGCGACGGGACAGCCAACTATGGCTACACCTTC. The full variable domain, its missing parts supplied by reference TRBV5-1 and TRBJ1-2, is KAGVTQTPRYLIKTRGQQVTLSCSPISGHRSVSWYQQTPGQGLQFLFEYFSETQRNKGNFPGRFSGRQFSNSRSEMNVSTLELGDSALYLCASSRDGTANYGYTFGSGTRLTVV.

V is TRBV25-1 and J is TRBJ2-3; 10 bases map to TRBD1. The CDR3 sequence is 15 residues long. Germline CDR1 is MGHDK and CDR2 is SYGVNS. Trimming cost V 7 bases and J 2 bases; bases outside gene matches: 6. CDR3 in amino acids: CASTWTGGLTDTQYF. Written as DNA, the CDR3 is TGTGCCAGCACCTGGACAGGGGGTCTCACAGATACGCAGTATTTT. Complete variable domain (other parts from reference TRBV25-1 and TRBJ2-3): EADIYQTPRYLVIGTGKKITLECSQTMGHDKMYWYQQDPGMELHLIHYSYGVNSTEKGDLSSESTVSRIRTEHFPLTLESARPSHTSQYLCASTWTGGLTDTQYFGPGTRLTVL.

This chain links TRBV6-2 or TRBV6-3 with TRBJ2-2; weak D call: TRBD1 (6 bases). V lost 5 bases to trimming and J lost 2 bases, with 12 bases between them. The germline gives CDR1 MNHEY, CDR2 SVGEGT. The CDR3 has 15 amino acids. The CDR3 is CASSTRTENTGELFF. The CDR3 DNA sequence: TGTGCCAGCAGTACGAGGACAGAAAACACCGGGGAGCTGTTTTTT.

The chain has TRBV19 and TRBJ2-4, with 8 bases that match TRBD2. V lost 1 base to trimming and J lost 8 bases; unmatched junction nucleotides: 1. The CDR3 is made up of 13 amino acids. The V gene's germline CDR1 is LNHDA and CDR2 SQIVND (reference sequence). CDR3 nucleotides: TGTGCCAGTAGTATAGCGGGGGGGCACATTCAGTACTTC. Its translation: CASSIAGGHIQYF.

The CDR3 DNA reads as TGTGCCAGCAGCTTAGCGGAGGGCACTGAAGCTTTCTTT. Residues: CASSLAEGTEAFF. The rearrangement links TRBV7-9 to TRBJ1-1, with D unclear. The CDR3 has 13 residues. The germline CDR1 and CDR2 sequences are SEHNR and FQNEAQ (reference sequence). Deletions cut 0 bases from V and 4 bases from J, with 6 bases between.

The rearrangement joins TRBV2 to TRBJ2-2; 12 nucleotides agree with TRBD1. Germline V gene sequence: CDR1 SNHLY, CDR2 FYNNEI. Losses at the gene ends were 9 bases for V and 2 bases for J; bases not matched to a gene: 4. This CDR3 spans 15 amino acids. The CDR3 is CASGDRGLNTGELFF. The CDR3, as DNA: TGTGCCAGTGGGGACAGGGGGCTTAACACCGGGGAGCTGTTTTTT.

The V gene is TRBV7-6, the J gene TRBJ2-1, with D tentatively TRBD2 (6 bases). This CDR3 comprises 17 residues. V was pared by 1 base and J by 0 bases, with 13 bases between. The V gene's germline CDR1 is SGHVS and CDR2 FNYEAQ. CDR3 sequence: CASSLGGTQSSYNEQFF. Here the CDR3 DNA reads TGTGCCAGCAGCTTAGGGGGGACTCAGAGCTCCTACAATGAGCAGTTCTTC.

This sequence joins TRBV3-1 (or the pseudogene TRBV3-2) and TRBJ2-2, with TRBD1 as a possible D gene (7 bases). Trimming removed 10 bases from V and 3 bases from J, with 21 bases in between. The CDR3 totals 16 residues. Germline V gene lookup returns CDR1 LGHDT and CDR2 YNNKEL (reference sequence). CDR3 sequence reads: CAIPDRQVADTGELFF. The CDR3 DNA reads as TGTGCCATCCCGGACAGGCAGGTAGCGGACACCGGGGAGCTGTTTTTT.

V usage is TRBV12-3 or TRBV12-4 and J usage is TRBJ1-2; weak D call: TRBD1 (5 bases). V dropped 3 bases and J dropped 8 bases, with 10 bases sitting between them. This CDR3 comprises 12 residues. Here the CDR3 DNA reads TGTGCCAGCAGTTTCCAGGGAAGGGGCTACACCTTC. Its protein product is CASSFQGRGYTF.

This CDR3 is CASSLMGPSGNTIYF. The DNA for the CDR3 is TGTGCCAGTAGTCTAATGGGCCCCTCTGGAAACACCATATATTTT. The chain has TRBV19 and TRBJ1-3; D gene unclear. Germline CDR1 is LNHDA and CDR2 is SQIVND (reference sequence). This CDR3 has 15 residues. V shed 5 bases and J shed 0 bases, with 11 bases lying between them. The full variable domain, with the rest looked up from reference TRBV19 and TRBJ1-3, is DGGITQSPKYLFRKEGQNVTLSCEQNLNHDAMYWYRQDPGQGLRLIYYSQIVNDFQKGDIAEGYSVSREKKESFPLTVTSAQKNPTAFYLCASSLMGPSGNTIYFGEGSWLTVV.

With respect to this clone: The sample contains more than one DNA sequence encoding this CDR3. This rearrangement joins TRBV5-1 to TRBJ1-1; D gene uncertain. This CDR3 region has 13 residues. Trimming left V 1 base short and J 5 bases short, with 9 bases between. Germline V gene data show CDR1 as SGHRS and CDR2 as YFSETQ. CDR3 amino acids: CASSLTGGTEAFF. CDR3 nucleotides: TGCGCCAGCAGCTTGACCGGCGGGACTGAAGCTTTCTTT.

This clone was detected once. The CDR3 DNA reads TGCAGTGCTAGTCCTAGCGGGGGAGACAATGAGCAGTTCTTC. Protein product: CSASPSGGDNEQFF. The chain links TRBV20-1 to TRBJ2-1, with 10 positions matching TRBD2. V gave up 3 bases and J gave up 5 bases; unmatched junction bases: 4. The CDR3 totals 14 residues. Germline V gene data show CDR1 as DFQATT and CDR2 as SNEGSKA (reference sequence).

The chain joins TRBV11-2 to TRBJ1-1; D perhaps matches TRBD1 (6 bases). Trimming cost V 10 bases and J 0 bases, with 12 bases left between them. CDR1 is SGHAT, CDR2 FQNNGV, per germline. This CDR3 is 13 amino acids long. CDR3 amino acids: CATGQQLNTEAFF. CDR3 DNA: TGTGCCACCGGACAGCAACTGAACACTGAAGCTTTCTTT.

J is TRBJ1-3 and V is TRBV19; the D is unclear. Between the trimmed V and J ends, which lost 5 bases and 3 bases, there was a span of 5 bases. CDR3 length: 12 residues. The germline gives CDR1 LNHDA, CDR2 SQIVND (reference sequence). CDR3 bases: TGTGCCAGTAGTTCTTATGGAAACACCATATATTTT. Encoded protein: CASSSYGNTIYF.

The chain is built from TRBV4-2 and TRBJ1-2; a weak D match, TRBD1 (5 bases). The germline V gene has CDR1 LGHNA and CDR2 YNFKEQ. The CDR3 spans 13 residues. The V gene lost 5 bases and the J gene lost 5 bases, with 12 bases spanning the gap. Written as DNA, the CDR3 is TGTGCCAGCAGCTCTACTGGGGGGTATGGCTACACCTTC. Translating gives CASSSTGGYGYTF.

The chain joins TRBV27 to TRBJ1-2; D is possibly TRBD1 (5 bases). The V end was cut by 6 bases, the J end by 3 bases, with 14 bases between. The germline gives CDR1 MNHEY, CDR2 SMNVEV (reference sequence). CDR3 length: 14 amino acids. The CDR3 DNA is TGTGCCAGCAGGCGAACCGGGACTCACTATGGCTACACCTTC. This codes for CASRRTGTHYGYTF.

The V gene is TRBV3-1 (or the pseudogene TRBV3-2), the J gene TRBJ2-2; no clear D gene. V was clipped by 1 base and J by 2 bases, with 8 bases between them. The germline CDR1 and CDR2 sequences are LGHDT and YNNKEL (reference sequence). The CDR3 extends over 15 amino acids. CDR3: CASSQVGTNTGELFF. The CDR3, as DNA: TGTGCCAGCAGCCAAGTGGGCACCAACACCGGGGAGCTGTTTTTT.

The chain employs TRBV6-5 and TRBJ1-5; 9 nucleotides align to TRBD1. CDR3 length: 15 amino acids. The J segment lost 9 bases and the V segment lost 4 bases, leaving 10 bases of the junction unmatched. The V gene's germline CDR1 is MNHEY and CDR2 SVGAGI. The DNA of the CDR3 is TGTGCCAGCAGTTTGGGACAGGGCCTGGGTGGGCCCCAGCATTTT. Residues: CASSLGQGLGGPQHF.

This chain joins TRBV5-4 and TRBJ2-1, with TRBD2 as a possible D gene (5 bases). V shed 2 bases and J shed 3 bases, with 12 bases lying between them. The CDR3 consists of 15 residues. Germline CDR1 SGHNT, CDR2 YYREEE (reference sequence). The DNA for the CDR3 is TGTGCCAGCAGCTTCGAGGGCGGAGGCTACAATGAGCAGTTCTTC. Its translation is CASSFEGGGYNEQFF.

The chain joins TRBV19 to TRBJ2-1, with 10 bases that match TRBD1. The germline CDR1 and CDR2 sequences are LNHDA and SQIVND (reference sequence). The CDR3 sequence is 14 residues long. Unmatched junction bases numbered 4, after V lost 7 bases and J lost 4 bases. The chain's CDR3 is CASNDRGPYNEQFF. CDR3 sequence (DNA): TGTGCCAGTAACGACAGGGGGCCTTACAATGAGCAGTTCTTC.

The chain couples TRBV5-4 to TRBJ2-4; D is perhaps TRBD2 (5 bases). The germline V gene encodes CDR1 SGHNT and CDR2 YYREEE (reference sequence). The V end lost 1 base, the J end lost 6 bases, and 8 bases lay between the germline ends. This CDR3 has 13 amino acids. CDR3 residues: CASSLKGRNIQYF. The CDR3 DNA reads TGTGCCAGCAGCTTGAAAGGGAGAAACATTCAGTACTTC.

This sequence joins TRBV5-4 and TRBJ2-5; perhaps TRBD2 as D (6 bases). Trimming stripped 1 base from V and 3 bases from J, with 10 bases between. The CDR3 length is 14 residues. Germline V lookup: CDR1 SGHNT, CDR2 YYREEE (reference sequence). The CDR3 region has the DNA TGTGCCAGCAGCTTGCCTGGAGGGGAAGAGACCCAGTACTTC. Translation: CASSLPGGEETQYF.

The CDR3 protein is CASSLDSGSYNEQFF. The CDR3 DNA reads as TGTGCCAGCAGCTTGGACTCGGGCTCCTACAATGAGCAGTTCTTC. The chain uses TRBV5-4 and TRBJ2-1; D uncertain. This CDR3 spans 15 amino acids. Germline V lookup: CDR1 SGHNT, CDR2 YYREEE (reference sequence). The V gene lost 0 bases and the J gene lost 0 bases, with 7 bases spanning the gap.

V and J are TRBV15 and TRBJ2-5; 8 bases fit TRBD2. Losses at the gene ends were 3 bases for V and 5 bases for J; bases not matched to a gene: 11. Per the germline V gene, CDR1 is LNHNV and CDR2 is YYDKDF (reference sequence). The CDR3 is made up of 16 amino acids. The DNA of the CDR3 is TGTGCCACCAGCAGTCCTGTCCCTCGGGGGGGGGAGACCCAGTACTTC. Amino acids: CATSSPVPRGGETQYF.

The V and J genes are TRBV7-8 and TRBJ1-4, with D unresolved. CDR3 length equals 18 residues. Germline loops: CDR1 SGHVS, CDR2 FQNEAQ. V lost 3 bases to trimming and J lost 0 bases, with 17 bases between them. The CDR3 reads CASSFGRFGVATNEKLFF. As DNA, the CDR3 is TGTGCCAGCAGCTTCGGGAGATTTGGGGTTGCAACTAATGAAAAACTGTTTTTT.

The V and J genes are TRBV6-1 and TRBJ2-7; no clear D. This CDR3 region has 13 residues. V shed 0 bases and J shed 2 bases, with 5 bases lying between them. Per the germline V gene, CDR1 is MNHNS and CDR2 is SASEGT. CDR3 loop: CASSEASAYEQYV. DNA for the CDR3: TGTGCCAGCAGTGAAGCCTCGGCCTACGAGCAGTACGTC.